This T cell receptor beta chain was captured by sequencing in a study of blood T cell repertoires in COVID-19. Overall study: T cells, B-cell-depleted T cells, or PBMCs provided the cDNA or gDNA that served as material.

Trimming cost V 4 bases and J 6 bases, with 18 bases left between them. The CDR3 consists of 15 residues. CDR1 and CDR2 (germline): MNHNY, SVGAGI (reference sequence). Study processing details: Estimated nucleated cell counts came from reference gene primer amplification. Measured with immunoSEQ multiplex PCR; TCRdb has only the in-frame clones, and not every one. The D gene and trimming were derived from the DNA, and the V and J assignments and clone size from that table. The sample has about 42,000 clones, about 89% seen once. The V call is TRBV6-6, the J call TRBJ2-5; possible D gene TRBD1, 6 bases. This receptor was taken from a human donor in a cohort sampled during active COVID-19. Sequences were obtained from peripheral blood. CDR3 amino acids: CASSFSQGGEKTQYF. The CDR3 coding sequence is TGTGCCAGCAGTTTTTCACAGGGCGGAGAAAAGACCCAGTACTTC.